This TCR beta chain was sequenced in a study of blood T cells in healthy people across ages. In germline, CDR1 is MNHEY, CDR2 SVGAGI. The V gene end was trimmed by 1 base and the J gene end by 7 bases; junction bases not matched to a gene: 7. This CDR3 contains 15 residues. A second PCR, run for roughly 6 to 11 cycles, used a sample-barcoded 5' primer plus a J-beta primer mix. TCRdb called the 5' RACE reads again in MiXCR, with one record for every CDR3 protein. The sample lists 1.5 million to 2 million distinct CDR3 sequences, about 49% occurring once. This TCR was sampled from a woman in her thirties or forties in good health. Sequenced: blood. V is TRBV6-5 and J is TRBJ2-1, with 7 bases fitting TRBD2. CDR3 in amino acids: CASSYLGGGVNEQFF. The CDR3 DNA follows: TGTGCCAGCAGTTACTTGGGCGGGGGAGTGAATGAGCAGTTCTTC.